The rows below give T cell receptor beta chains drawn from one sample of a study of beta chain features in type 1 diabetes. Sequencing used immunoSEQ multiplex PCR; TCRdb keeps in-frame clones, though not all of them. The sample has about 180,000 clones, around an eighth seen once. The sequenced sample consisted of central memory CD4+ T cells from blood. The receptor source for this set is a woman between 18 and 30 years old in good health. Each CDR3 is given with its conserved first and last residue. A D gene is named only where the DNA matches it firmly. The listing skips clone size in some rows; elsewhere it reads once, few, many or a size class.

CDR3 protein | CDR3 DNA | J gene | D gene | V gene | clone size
CASSFSRNTEAFF | TGTGCCAGCAGCTTTAGCCGTAACACTGAAGCTTTCTTT | TRBJ1-1 | - | TRBV7-2 | -
CASSPGTDSLPQHF | TGTGCCAGCAGTCCCGGGACAGATTCGCTGCCCCAGCATTTT | TRBJ1-5 | TRBD1 | TRBV28 | -
CASSLGRGQGVDEQYF | TGTGCCAGCAGCTTGGGAAGGGGACAGGGGGTCGACGAGCAGTACTTC | TRBJ2-7 | TRBD1 | TRBV5-8 | -
CASKTSTDTQYF | TGCGCCAGCAAGACTAGCACAGATACGCAGTATTTT | TRBJ2-3 | - | TRBV5-1 | -
CASSSDRVNEQFF | TGTGCCAGCTCATCGGACAGGGTCAATGAGCAGTTCTTC | TRBJ2-1 | TRBD1 | TRBV18 | -
CASSPSRARVTNEKLFF | TGTGCCAGCTCACCGTCCAGGGCCCGAGTAACTAATGAAAAACTGTTTTTT | TRBJ1-4 | - | TRBV18 | few
CASSPGRGASYEQYF | TGTGCCAGCAGCCCAGGGAGGGGGGCCTCCTACGAGCAGTACTTC | TRBJ2-7 | - | TRBV14 | -
CAIGQDLYQPQHF | TGTGCCATCGGACAGGACCTTTATCAGCCCCAGCATTTT | TRBJ1-5 | TRBD1 | TRBV10-3 | -
CASSRDSIYGYTF | TGTGCCAGCAGCCGGGACAGCATTTATGGCTACACCTTC | TRBJ1-2 | TRBD1 | TRBV2 | few
CSVVVLTGELFF | TGCAGCGTTGTGGTACTGACCGGGGAGCTGTTTTTT | TRBJ2-2 | - | TRBV29-1 | few
CASSTTDRAPNQPQHF | TGTGCCAGCAGCACTACGGACAGAGCACCCAATCAGCCCCAGCATTTT | TRBJ1-5 | - | TRBV4-2 | few